The entry below gives a single T cell receptor (beta chain) sequence along with its context. CDR3 length equals 12 residues. From germline, CDR1 is MDHEN and CDR2 SYDVKM. Trimming pared 6 bases from V and 12 bases from J, leaving 17 bases between. These data are taken from a study of blood T cell repertoires in COVID-19. Study-level background: Samples representing acute and convalescent COVID-19 were sourced from the United States, Italy and Spain. In each case, the material was cDNA or gDNA derived from T cells, B-cell-depleted T cells, or PBMCs.

In the original processing: Estimation of nucleated cell counts relied on the amplification of reference gene primers. The table came from immunoSEQ multiplex PCR; TCRdb's copy has only in-frame clones and leaves some out. V, J and clone size were drawn from that table, and D and trimming were deduced from the DNA. This table holds around 190,000 clones, 70% to 90% found once. This receptor was obtained from an elderly woman with acute or convalescent COVID-19. The rearrangement links TRBV28 to TRBJ1-2, with D possibly TRBD1 on 6 matching bases. The specimen was peripheral blood. CDR3 bases: TGTGCCAGCAGATACCTAATAGGGGGAAACACCTTC. It specifies CASRYLIGGNTF.